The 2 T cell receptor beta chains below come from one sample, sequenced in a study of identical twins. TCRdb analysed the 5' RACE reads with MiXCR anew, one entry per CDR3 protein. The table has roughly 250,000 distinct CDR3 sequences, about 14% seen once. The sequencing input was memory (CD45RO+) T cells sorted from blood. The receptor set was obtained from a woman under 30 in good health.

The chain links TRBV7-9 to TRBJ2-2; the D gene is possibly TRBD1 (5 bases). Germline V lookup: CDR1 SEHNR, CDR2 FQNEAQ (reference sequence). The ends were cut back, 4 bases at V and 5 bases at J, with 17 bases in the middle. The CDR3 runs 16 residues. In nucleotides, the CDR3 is TGTGCCAGCAGCTCCCGAAGCAGGGATTGGACCGGGGAGCTGTTTTTT. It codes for CASSSRSRDWTGELFF. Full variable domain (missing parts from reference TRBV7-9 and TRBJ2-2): DTGVSQNPRHKITKRGQNVTFRCDPISEHNRLYWYRQTLGQGPEFLTYFQNEAQLEKSRLLSDRFSAERPKGSFSTLEIQRTEQGDSAMYLCASSSRSRDWTGELFFGEGSRLTVL.

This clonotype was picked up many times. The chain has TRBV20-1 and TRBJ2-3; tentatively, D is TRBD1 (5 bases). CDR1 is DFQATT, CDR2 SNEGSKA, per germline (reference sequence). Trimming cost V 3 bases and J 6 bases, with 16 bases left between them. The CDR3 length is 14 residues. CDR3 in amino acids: CSASVGLVSDTQYF. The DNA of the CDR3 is TGCAGTGCTAGTGTGGGGCTAGTAAGCGATACGCAGTATTTT.